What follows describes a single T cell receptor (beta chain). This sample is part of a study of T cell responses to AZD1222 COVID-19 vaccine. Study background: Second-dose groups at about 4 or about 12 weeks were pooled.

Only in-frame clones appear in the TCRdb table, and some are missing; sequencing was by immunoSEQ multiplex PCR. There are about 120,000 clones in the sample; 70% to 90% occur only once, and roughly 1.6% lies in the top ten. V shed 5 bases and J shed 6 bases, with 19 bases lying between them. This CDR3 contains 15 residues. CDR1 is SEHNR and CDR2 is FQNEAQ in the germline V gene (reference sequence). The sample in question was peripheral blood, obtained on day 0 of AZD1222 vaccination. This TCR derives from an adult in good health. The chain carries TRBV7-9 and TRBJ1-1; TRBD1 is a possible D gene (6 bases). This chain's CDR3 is CASSAQGQLLAEAFF. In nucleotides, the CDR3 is TGTGCCAGCAGCGCTCAAGGACAGCTCTTGGCTGAAGCTTTCTTT.